Listed below are T cell receptor beta chains from one sample, sequenced in a study of blood T cell repertoires in COVID-19. Assay used: immunoSEQ multiplex PCR; TCRdb lists only in-frame clones, some missing. This table holds some 40,000 clones, roughly 80% found once. Sequenced material: peripheral blood. These receptors all stem from a man in his sixties in a cohort sampled during active COVID-19. CDR3s leave out the opening cysteine and the closing phenylalanine or tryptophan. Each record gives: J gene, V gene, CDR3 length, CDR3 protein.

>TRBJ1-1|TRBV7-6|13
ASISGGPGSSEAF
>TRBJ2-1|TRBV11-3|13
ASSPMLVRDNEQF
>TRBJ2-5|TRBV19|14
ASSAQPGPLGSTQY
>TRBJ2-5|TRBV28|12
ASKVVASGETQY
>TRBJ2-7|TRBV7-9|11
ASSLTGTYEQY
>TRBJ2-2|TRBV5-1|14
ASSLVAQTNTGELF
>TRBJ2-2|TRBV9|14
ASSAQRYPNTGELF
>TRBJ1-1|TRBV10-3|10
AISEVTGWAF
>TRBJ1-4|TRBV2|12
ASSDQGPKEKLF
>TRBJ2-2|TRBV5-4|13
ASSPGQANTGELF
>TRBJ2-7|TRBV5-1|12
ASTPFGQGDEQY
>TRBJ2-7|TRBV4-3|13
ASSEETANPYEQY
>TRBJ2-3|TRBV15|17
ATSRDIEGAGVGTDTQY
>TRBJ1-2|TRBV5-4|12
ASTRGIQKDGYT
>TRBJ1-4|TRBV4-1|14
ASSQSFLTENEKLF
>TRBJ1-6|TRBV4-3|13
ASSQDRGDNSPLH
>TRBJ1-5|TRBV9|13
ASSVGGRSNQPQH
>TRBJ1-6|TRBV24-1|12
ATQGQGESSPLH
>TRBJ2-2|TRBV7-9|16
ASSSVVLAGFHTGELF
>TRBJ1-6|TRBV7-9|16
ASSLAHARVLDNSPLH
>TRBJ2-7|TRBV12-3/TRBV12-4|10
ASSRTPYEQY
>TRBJ2-6|TRBV11-2|13
ASTRTGAGANVLT
>TRBJ1-2|TRBV11-2|12
ASSSPTGGYGYT
>TRBJ1-2|TRBV28|11
ASTLGADRGYT
>TRBJ2-2|TRBV11-2|11
ASSTSHTGELF
>TRBJ2-7|TRBV11-2|10
ASWDVGGQQY
>TRBJ1-1|TRBV5-8|9
ASSGDRGAF
>TRBJ2-3|TRBV6-4|13
ASRMTSELTDTQY
>TRBJ2-5|TRBV12-3/TRBV12-4|10
ASSSLGETQY
>TRBJ2-2|TRBV9|14
ASSVATGSSTGELF
>TRBJ2-7|TRBV15|13
ATSRAWDRAYEQY
>TRBJ2-5|TRBV4-3|13
ASSQDVGDGETQY
>TRBJ2-5|TRBV6-5|13
ASSPGTGGHETQY
>TRBJ1-1|TRBV6-6|12
ASSRQGENTEAF
>TRBJ2-1|TRBV9|16
ASSPRSGSGTGSNEQF
>TRBJ2-3|TRBV24-1|11
ATQARGTDTQY
>TRBJ2-7|TRBV3-1/TRBV3-2|12
ASSQAGGPHEQY
>TRBJ1-1|TRBV25-1|10
ASIGGGTEAF
>TRBJ2-7|TRBV4-1|13
ASSRSGDYSYEQY
>TRBJ2-1|TRBV9|12
ASSPGLAGHEQF
>TRBJ2-1|TRBV11-3|14
ASSPSDGSSYNEQF
>TRBJ2-7|TRBV10-2|13
ASQNEGGRDHEQY
>TRBJ2-1|TRBV3-1/TRBV3-2|13
ASSQVAQGPPEQF
>TRBJ1-1|TRBV6-1|11
ASSEGGHTEAF
>TRBJ1-5|TRBV5-8|11
ASSLQGVQPQH
>TRBJ2-1|TRBV28|14
ASSFLGFYSYNEQF
>TRBJ1-4|TRBV28|12
ASSLTTGIKKLF
>TRBJ1-3|TRBV10-3|11
ASEDRVEDTIY
>TRBJ2-7|TRBV19|9
ASGTFYEQY
>TRBJ1-4|TRBV30|11
ACLPPQEEKLF
>TRBJ2-7|TRBV4-3|13
ASSQDWGGAGEQY
>TRBJ2-5|TRBV29-1|11
SVRQGARETQY
>TRBJ1-4|TRBV12-3/TRBV12-4|11
ASSLRQPGKLF
>TRBJ1-1|TRBV13|11
ASSSGQNTEAF
>TRBJ2-2|TRBV19|13
ASSTAGLGTGELF
>TRBJ1-2|TRBV12-3/TRBV12-4|10
ASRGASYGYT
>TRBJ2-1|TRBV19|14
ASSILGTAKGNEQF
>TRBJ1-5|TRBV5-5|11
ASSLDPGQPQH